This TCR beta chain stems from a study of PD-1 blockade in classical Hodgkin lymphoma (dated by TCRdb to the early 2020s). About the investigation overall: Nivolumab dosing was 3 mg/kg intravenously every 2 weeks, continuing until either disease progression or unacceptable toxicity. The study used CyTOF and TCR beta sequencing to define a peripheral blood immune signature of response to PD-1 blockade in classical Hodgkin lymphoma. The investigation overall reported the following: Baseline TCR diversity was reported as lower in newly diagnosed patients than in healthy donors, and lower still in relapsed/refractory patients. Among trial patients, those achieving complete response had baseline diversity similar to that of newly diagnosed patients, while diversity was significantly lower in partial responders and progressors. CD4+ but not CD8+ TCR diversity rose significantly by C4D1 (p=0.0027 vs p=0.16), most apparent in complete responders (p=0.02). The study was limited to a single clinical trial cohort, and causes of repertoire differences, possibly disease activity or prior therapy, remained undefined. Patients starting nivolumab less than 1 year after ASCT had lower diversity and were excluded from later analyses to avoid confounding by immune reconstitution.

The sample's time point label, in plain terms: cycle 1 day 1 (C1D1), immediately before nivolumab initiation. Relapse after autologous stem cell transplantation had occurred in all trial patients, and cohorts A, B and C were distinguished by prior brentuximab vedotin exposure. The trial cohort included around 60 patients with relapsed/refractory classical Hodgkin lymphoma, and each patient had a best overall response of complete response, partial response or progressive disease. In the multi-cohort phase II CheckMate 205 trial, trial patients received single-agent nivolumab. An independent review committee assessed best overall response using the 2007 International Working Group response criteria. Trial PBMCs were obtained immediately prior to nivolumab initiation (C1D1) and on therapy at cycle 2 day 1 and cycle 4 day 1. Peripheral blood was collected in 8 mL Vacutainer Cell Preparation Tubes, from which PBMCs were isolated by centrifugation and then cryopreserved.

Relative to germline, V is 0 bases shorter and J is 2 bases shorter, with 10 bases between their ends. Per the germline V gene, LGHNA is the CDR1 and YNFKEQ is the CDR2. The CDR3, from cysteine to phenylalanine, totals 15 residues. Only CDR3 DNA remains: 45 bases, in frame from the first base. A remark on this clone: This clone's antigen is unknown. It has no much larger one-base neighbor in the sample; base qualities were not kept.

Genomic DNA was extracted with the Qiagen DNeasy kit from unsorted PBMCs and from negatively selected CD4+ and CD8+ fractions. TCR beta CDR3 regions were amplified by immunoSEQ multiplex PCR using primers annealing to V and J segments. A synthetic immune receptor repertoire was used to minimize amplification bias, and any remaining bias was removed computationally after sequencing. In the authors' own workflow: Repertoire diversity was quantified as the Shannon entropy index using custom Python scripts. Unsorted, CD4+ and CD8+ repertoires were analyzed separately, except for combined analyses in which CD4+ and CD8+ sequences were merged in silico. Clonal expansion was defined as at least a 2-fold frequency increase after treatment relative to C1D1, with a pseudocount of 0.5 for undetected baseline clones. Clones with 0 or 1 copy at C1D1 were defined as singleton clones, while clones with 2 or more copies were defined as non-singleton clones. Clones expanded in unsorted samples were annotated as CD4+, CD8+ or unknown by matching protein sequences in sorted samples from the same patient. Wilcoxon tests on paired samples were used to test changes in diversity from C1D1 to C4D1. The clones in this table, taken by TCRdb from immuneACCESS, are in-frame only. Not every clone is retained; where verified, under half of the shortfall comes from an unresolved V gene, and the cause of the rest is unknown. The V and J calls and clone size are taken from that table; D and trimming were inferred from the DNA. Within this sample are 38,000 or so clones, with about 89% of them counted one time only. Roughly 10% of the sample goes to the ten largest clones.

Recombination connected TRBV4-2 to TRBJ2-5; the D segment cannot be called with confidence. The clonotype originates from a human donor with classical Hodgkin lymphoma. The sequencing used peripheral blood mononuclear cells (PBMCs), collected at baseline. At the DNA level, the sequence is TGTGCCAGCAGCCAAGAAGGGCGTACACAAGAGACCCAGTACTTC. Its protein reads: CASSQEGRTQETQYF.